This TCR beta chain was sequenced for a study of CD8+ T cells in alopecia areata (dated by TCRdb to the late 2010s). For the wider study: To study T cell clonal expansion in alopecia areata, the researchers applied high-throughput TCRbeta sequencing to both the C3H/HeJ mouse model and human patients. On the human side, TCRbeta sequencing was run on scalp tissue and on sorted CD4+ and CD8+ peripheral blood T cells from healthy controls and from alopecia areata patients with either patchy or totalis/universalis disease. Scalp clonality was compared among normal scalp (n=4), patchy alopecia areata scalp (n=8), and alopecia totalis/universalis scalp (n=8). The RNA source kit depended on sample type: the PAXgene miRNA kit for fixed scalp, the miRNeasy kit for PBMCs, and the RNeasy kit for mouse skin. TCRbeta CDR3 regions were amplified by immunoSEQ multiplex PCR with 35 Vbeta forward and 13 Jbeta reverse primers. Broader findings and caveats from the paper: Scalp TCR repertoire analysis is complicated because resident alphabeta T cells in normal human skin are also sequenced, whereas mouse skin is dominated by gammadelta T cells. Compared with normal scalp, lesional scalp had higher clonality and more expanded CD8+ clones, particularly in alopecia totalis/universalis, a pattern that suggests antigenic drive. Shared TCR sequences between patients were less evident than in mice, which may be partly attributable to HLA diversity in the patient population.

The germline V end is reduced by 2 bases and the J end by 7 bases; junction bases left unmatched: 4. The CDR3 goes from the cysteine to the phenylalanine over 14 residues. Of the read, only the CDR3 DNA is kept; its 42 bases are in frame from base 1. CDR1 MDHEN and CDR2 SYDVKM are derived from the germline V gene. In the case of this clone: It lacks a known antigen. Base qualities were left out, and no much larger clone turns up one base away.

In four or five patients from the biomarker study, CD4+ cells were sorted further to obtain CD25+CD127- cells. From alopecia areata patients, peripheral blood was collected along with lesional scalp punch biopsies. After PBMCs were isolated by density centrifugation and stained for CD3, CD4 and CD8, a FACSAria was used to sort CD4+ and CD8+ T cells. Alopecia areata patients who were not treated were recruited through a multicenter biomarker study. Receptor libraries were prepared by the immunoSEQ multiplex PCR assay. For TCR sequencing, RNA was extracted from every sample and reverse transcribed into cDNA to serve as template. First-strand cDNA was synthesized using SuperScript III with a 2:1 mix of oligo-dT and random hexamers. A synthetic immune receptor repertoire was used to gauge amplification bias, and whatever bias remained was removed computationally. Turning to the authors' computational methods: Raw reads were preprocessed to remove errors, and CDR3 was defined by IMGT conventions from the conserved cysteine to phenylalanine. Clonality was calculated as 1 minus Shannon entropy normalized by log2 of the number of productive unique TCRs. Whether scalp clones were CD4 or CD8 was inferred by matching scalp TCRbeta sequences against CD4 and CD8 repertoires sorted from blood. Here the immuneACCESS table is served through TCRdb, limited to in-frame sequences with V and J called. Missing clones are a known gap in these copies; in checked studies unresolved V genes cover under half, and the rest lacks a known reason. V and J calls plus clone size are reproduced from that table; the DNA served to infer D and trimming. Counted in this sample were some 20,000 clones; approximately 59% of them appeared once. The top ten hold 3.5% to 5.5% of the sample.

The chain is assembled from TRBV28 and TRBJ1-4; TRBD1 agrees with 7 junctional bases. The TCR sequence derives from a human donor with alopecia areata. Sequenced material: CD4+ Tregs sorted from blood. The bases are TGTGCCAGCAGTTTAGAGGGGGCTGTTGAAAAACTGTTTTTT. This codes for CASSLEGAVEKLFF.